This T cell receptor beta chain was sequenced for a study of T cell responses to AZD1222 COVID-19 vaccine. The table came from immunoSEQ multiplex PCR; TCRdb's copy has only in-frame clones and leaves some out. The table records 150,000 to 200,000 clones, 88% of them present only once. This clone was recorded once. Its target is not known. V was trimmed by 8 bases and J by 8 bases, leaving 18 bases between them. Germline V lookup: CDR1 SEHNR, CDR2 FQNEAQ (reference sequence). CDR3 length: 14 residues. Recipients boosted at about 4 weeks or about 12 weeks are pooled. Study-level findings and limits: Spike-specific TCR breadth and depth grew following two AZD1222 doses. Recipients of AZD1222 seropositive at baseline numbered only 6 or 7.

Sequenced material: peripheral blood, taken 28 days after the second AZD1222 dose. The sequence was collected from an adult who received the AZD1222 COVID-19 vaccine. This rearrangement joins TRBV7-9 to TRBJ1-4; the D gene is possibly TRBD1 (6 bases). The CDR3 sequence: CASHSGGGTEKLFF. The DNA of the CDR3 is TGTGCCAGCCACTCGGGGGGCGGGACGGAAAAACTGTTTTTT.